This T cell receptor beta chain comes out of a study of T cell responses to AZD1222 COVID-19 vaccine. Study-wide results and limits: An increase in Spike-specific TCR breadth and depth was observed after two AZD1222 doses.

Trimming took 6 bases from V and 7 from J, leaving 21 bases between them. Germline lookup yields CDR1 MNHEY and CDR2 SVGAGI. This CDR3 contains 15 residues. Details on this clone: The antigen remains unidentified.

This table comes from immunoSEQ multiplex PCR, and its TCRdb copy is limited to in-frame clones, with some not included. The table lists some 150,000 clones, 90% to 95% of them singletons. The starting material was peripheral blood, obtained on day 0 of AZD1222 vaccination. V and J are TRBV6-5 and TRBJ1-2; tentatively, D is TRBD1 (5 bases). This receptor was obtained from an adult in good health. For the CDR3, the DNA is TGTGCCAGCAGAACCACGGACACCGGGATCGGTGGCTACACCTTC. Its translation is CASRTTDTGIGGYTF.